A selection of T cell receptor beta chains follows, all from one sample in a study of glioma-infiltrating T cells. TCRdb fed the multiplex PCR reads into MiXCR, producing one record per CDR3 protein. The sample has approximately 110,000 distinct CDR3 sequences, 20% to 25% seen once; the top ten hold nearly 15%. Sequencing was done on a sample of glioma tissue, nonneoplastic brain tissue, or PBMCs (not recorded which). These receptors were taken from a human donor with low-grade glioma or glioblastoma, undergoing nonglioma brain surgery, or in good health (not recorded which). CDR3s include the opening cysteine and the closing phenylalanine or tryptophan. A D gene is named only where the DNA matches it firmly. Clone sizes are given selectively: once, few, many, or a class where the clone is expanded.

clone size	J gene	D gene	V gene	CDR3 DNA	CDR3 protein
many	TRBJ2-1	NA	TRBV4-2	TGTGCCAGCAGCCAAGACCAGCGCACCAATGAGCAGTTCTTC	CASSQDQRTNEQFF
many	TRBJ1-4	NA	TRBV20-1	TGCAGTTGCCGGGGAGCAGGGCTTAATGAAAAACTGTTTTTT	CSCRGAGLNEKLFF
many	TRBJ2-7	NA	TRBV4-1	TGCGCCAGCAGCCAAGATTTTGGGACACTCTACGAGCAGTACTTC	CASSQDFGTLYEQYF
many	TRBJ2-7	NA	TRBV27	TGTGCCAGCAGCCCTGAAGGGGGAAGCTACGAGCAGTACTTC	CASSPEGGSYEQYF
NA	TRBJ2-7	NA	TRBV19	TGTGCCAGTAGTATCACGAATTGGGGACTGTCCTACGAGCAGTACTTC	CASSITNWGLSYEQYF
many	TRBJ1-2	NA	TRBV27	TGTGCCAGCAGTTTATCTAGCGGGTTCAACTATGGCTACACCTTC	CASSLSSGFNYGYTF
NA	TRBJ2-7	NA	TRBV7-9	TGTGCCAGCAGCTTAGTTGGGGGTAGGGGCTCCTACGAGCAGTACTTC	CASSLVGGRGSYEQYF
many	TRBJ2-7	TRBD2	TRBV20-1	TGCAGTGCTACAGAGGGCGGGAGCTACGAGCAGTACTTC	CSATEGGSYEQYF
many	TRBJ1-5	NA	TRBV19	TGTGCCAGTCCTGGATCGGGCAATCAGCCCCAGCATTTT	CASPGSGNQPQHF
NA	TRBJ2-1	NA	TRBV4-1	TGCGCCAGCAGCCAAGATTGGTCCTACTACAATGAGCAGTTCTTC	CASSQDWSYYNEQFF
NA	TRBJ1-1	NA	TRBV19	TGTGCCAGTAGTATGTCCGGGACGGTGAACACTGAAGCTCTCTTT	CASSMSGTVNTEALF
many	TRBJ2-5	TRBD2	TRBV28	TGTGCCAGCAGTTTACCTCGCGGGAGGGAGGAGACCCAGTACTTC	CASSLPRGREETQYF
many	TRBJ2-1	TRBD1	TRBV6-1	TGTGCCAGCAGAACAGACAGGGACGGGTGGTATGAGCAGTTCTTC	CASRTDRDGWYEQFF
many	TRBJ2-3	TRBD2	TRBV25-1	TGTGCCAGCAGTGTAGCGGGACCCACAGATACGCAGTATTTT	CASSVAGPTDTQYF
many	TRBJ2-7	TRBD2	TRBV7-2	TGTGCCAGCAGCTTGGCGGGAGAGAGGAACGAGCAGTACTTC	CASSLAGERNEQYF
many	TRBJ2-7	TRBD2	TRBV6-1	TGTGCCAGCAGTATACGGAGAGCTAGCGGGGAACTCTACGAGCAGTACTTC	CASSIRRASGELYEQYF
many	TRBJ2-1	TRBD2	TRBV28	TGTGCCAGCAGTTTACGAGGGACTAGCGGTAAGGTTGAGCAGTTCTTC	CASSLRGTSGKVEQFF
many	TRBJ2-3	TRBD2	TRBV7-9	TGTGCCAGCAGCTCTCGACTAGCGGGAGGTGTTGATACGCAGTATTTT	CASSSRLAGGVDTQYF
NA	TRBJ2-2	NA	TRBV29-1	TGCAGCGTTGAAGATTCTCTAAGAACCGGGGAGCTGTTTTTT	CSVEDSLRTGELFF
many	TRBJ2-7	TRBD1	TRBV10-3	TGTGCCATCACCCGGGACAGAGACTACGAGCAGTACTTC	CAITRDRDYEQYF
many	TRBJ2-7	NA	TRBV28	TGTGCCAGCAGTCCCCTGGGGGGGGCTACGCACGAGCAGTACTTC	CASSPLGGATHEQYF
many	TRBJ2-1	TRBD2	TRBV4-3	TGCGCCAGCAGCCAAGACGTTAGCGGGAGGGCCGACAATGAGCAGTTCTTC	CASSQDVSGRADNEQFF
NA	TRBJ1-2	NA	TRBV19	TGTGCCAGTAGTATCGATGGAAATCCTAACTATGGCTACACCTTC	CASSIDGNPNYGYTF
many	TRBJ2-1	TRBD2	TRBV6-1	TGTGCCACCAACGGCCCCACAGCGGGAGGGATTTACAATGAGCAGTTCTTC	CATNGPTAGGIYNEQFF
many	TRBJ2-1	TRBD2	TRBV6-2/TRBV6-3	TGTGCCAGCAGTTACGCTAGCGGAGATCTCAATGAGCAGTTCTTC	CASSYASGDLNEQFF
many	TRBJ1-5	TRBD1	TRBV7-2	TGTGCCAGCAGCTCCCCAGGGGGGGGAAGCAATCAGCCCCAGCATTTT	CASSSPGGGSNQPQHF
NA	TRBJ2-1	TRBD2	TRBV10-3	TGTGCCATCAGTGAGTCATTAACTAGCGGGATCAACAATGAGCAGTTCTTC	CAISESLTSGINNEQFF
NA	TRBJ2-3	NA	TRBV29-1	TGCAGCGTTATCCCCCTAGCCCGGGATAGCACAGATACGCAGTATTTT	CSVIPLARDSTDTQYF
few	TRBJ2-5	NA	TRBV29-1	TGCAGCGTTGAAGATCGGCGAGTCCGAGAGACCCAGTACTTC	CSVEDRRVRETQYF
NA	TRBJ2-5	NA	TRBV7-9	TGTGCCAGCAGCTTTTCTTCCCGCGCGCAAGAGACCCAGTACTTC	CASSFSSRAQETQYF
few	TRBJ2-3	NA	TRBV4-3	TGCGCCAGCAGCGATTACAGAGATACGCAGTATTTT	CASSDYRDTQYF
few	TRBJ2-6	TRBD1	TRBV3-1	TGTGCCAGCAGCCGGGGACAGGGTTTCGACGGGGCCAACGTCCTGACTTTC	CASSRGQGFDGANVLTF